This T cell receptor beta chain is from a study of T cells in Graves' hyperthyroidism and ophthalmopathy. The CDR3 covers 15 residues. V was clipped by 10 bases and J by 2 bases, with 20 bases between them. In germline, CDR1 is LGHDT, CDR2 YNNKEL (reference sequence). RNA transcripts provided the source from which TCR beta CDR3 regions were amplified. TCR CDR3 regions were first amplified by RT-PCR with HTBI primers. Each CDR3 protein gets one entry after TCRdb re-called the multiplex PCR reads with MiXCR. The table shows approximately 870,000 distinct CDR3 sequences, with about two fifths occurring only once.

The chain has TRBV3-1 and TRBJ1-2, with D unresolved. Sequencing input: blood. This clonotype originated in a man younger than 35 with Graves' hyperthyroidism. The CDR3 DNA is TGTGCCACCTCCAAAGGTATGGGATCCAACTATGGCTACACCTTC. It yields the protein CATSKGMGSNYGYTF.